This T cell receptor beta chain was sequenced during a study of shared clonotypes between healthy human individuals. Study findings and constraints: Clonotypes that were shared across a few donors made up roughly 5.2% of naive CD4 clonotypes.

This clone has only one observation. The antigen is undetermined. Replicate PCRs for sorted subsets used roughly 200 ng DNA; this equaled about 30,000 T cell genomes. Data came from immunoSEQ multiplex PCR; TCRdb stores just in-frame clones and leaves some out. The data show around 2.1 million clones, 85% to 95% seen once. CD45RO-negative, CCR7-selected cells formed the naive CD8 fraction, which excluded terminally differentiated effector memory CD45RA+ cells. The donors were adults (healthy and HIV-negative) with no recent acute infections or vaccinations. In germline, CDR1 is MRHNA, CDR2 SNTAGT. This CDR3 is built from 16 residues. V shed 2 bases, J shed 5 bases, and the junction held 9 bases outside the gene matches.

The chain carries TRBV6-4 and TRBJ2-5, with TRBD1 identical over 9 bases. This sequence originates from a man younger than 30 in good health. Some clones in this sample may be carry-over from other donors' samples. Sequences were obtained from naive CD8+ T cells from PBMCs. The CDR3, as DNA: TGTGCCAGCAGTGACAAAGACAGGGGGGCAGGGGAGACCCAGTACTTC. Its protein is CASSDKDRGAGETQYF.